Listed below are T cell receptor beta chains from one sample, sequenced in a study of blood T cell repertoires in COVID-19. Clones were sequenced by immunoSEQ multiplex PCR, and TCRdb holds only the in-frame ones, with some missing. The sample contains 380,000 or so clones, approximately 86% of which appear only once. Material for sequencing was peripheral blood. These receptors were taken from a woman between 55 and 75 years old with COVID-19, enrolled during active disease. Each CDR3 is given with its conserved first and last residue. A D gene is named only where the DNA matches it firmly. Size is stated for part of the rows, as once, few or many counts, or as a class when the clone is expanded.

clone_size	v_call	j_call	d_call	cdr3_aa	cdr3_nt
-	TRBV19	TRBJ2-3	TRBD1	CASRGQGNGADTQYF	TGTGCCAGTAGGGGACAGGGCAATGGAGCAGATACGCAGTATTTT
-	TRBV30	TRBJ2-5	TRBD2	CAWSPSLAGGQETQYF	TGTGCCTGGAGCCCCTCCCTAGCGGGGGGGCAAGAGACCCAGTACTTC
-	TRBV19	TRBJ1-2	-	CASTSSRGTNYGYTF	TGTGCCAGCACGTCCTCTCGTGGCACCAACTATGGCTACACCTTC
-	TRBV30	TRBJ2-5	-	CASTPLDNQETQYF	TGTGCCTCGACTCCATTGGACAACCAAGAGACCCAGTACTTC
once	TRBV12-3/TRBV12-4	TRBJ1-1	-	CASTGRYSTEAFF	TGTGCCAGCACCGGGAGATACAGTACTGAAGCTTTCTTT
-	TRBV2	TRBJ2-1	TRBD1	CASSIGQGLAYNEQFF	TGTGCCAGCAGTATTGGACAGGGTCTGGCCTACAATGAGCAGTTCTTC
-	TRBV5-8	TRBJ1-6	-	CASSFFHRELKSSYNSPLHF	TGTGCCAGCAGCTTCTTCCACCGAGAGCTAAAGAGCTCCTATAATTCACCCCTCCACTTT
-	TRBV6-2/TRBV6-3	TRBJ2-7	TRBD1	CASSDPRQGANEQYF	TGTGCCAGCAGTGACCCGAGACAGGGGGCCAACGAGCAGTACTTC
-	TRBV5-6	TRBJ1-3	-	CASSGLYYSGNTIYF	TGTGCCAGCAGTGGACTCTACTACTCTGGAAACACCATATATTTT
-	TRBV9	TRBJ1-3	-	CASSSQVDGNTIYF	TGTGCCAGCAGCTCACAGGTGGATGGAAACACCATATATTTT
-	TRBV30	TRBJ1-5	-	CAWNRAGLGQPQHF	TGTGCCTGGAACCGGGCGGGCTTAGGTCAGCCCCAGCATTTT
-	TRBV12-5	TRBJ1-5	-	CASAPVVRASNQPQHF	TGTGCTAGTGCCCCCGTCGTGAGGGCTAGCAATCAGCCCCAGCATTTT
-	TRBV12-3/TRBV12-4	TRBJ1-2	TRBD1	CASRGTDYGYTF	TGTGCCAGCAGAGGGACAGACTATGGCTACACCTTC
-	TRBV5-6	TRBJ2-1	-	CASSRGSYSYNEQFF	TGTGCCAGCAGCCGAGGTAGTTACTCCTACAATGAGCAGTTCTTC
-	TRBV7-2	TRBJ2-2	TRBD1	CASSLFPGQNGGELFF	TGTGCCAGCAGCTTATTCCCGGGACAGAACGGCGGGGAGCTGTTTTTT
-	TRBV7-2	TRBJ2-5	TRBD2	CASSPRTSGGRKETQYF	TGTGCCAGCAGCCCCAGGACTAGCGGGGGGCGGAAGGAGACCCAGTACTTC
few	TRBV20-1	TRBJ1-2	TRBD1	CSASVQGVGYTF	TGCAGTGCTAGTGTACAGGGGGTTGGCTACACCTTC
-	TRBV30	TRBJ1-2	-	CAWKRGGNYGYTF	TGTGCCTGGAAAAGGGGAGGAAACTATGGCTACACCTTC
-	TRBV24-1	TRBJ1-5	-	CATSDFQDSFDSNQPQHF	TGTGCCACCAGTGATTTCCAGGACAGTTTCGATAGCAATCAGCCCCAGCATTTT
few	TRBV4-2	TRBJ2-7	TRBD1	CASSSRTGYEQYF	TGTGCCAGCAGCAGCCGGACAGGCTACGAGCAGTACTTC
-	TRBV5-6	TRBJ2-7	TRBD1	CASSRGLGLNEQYF	TGTGCCAGCTCTAGGGGGCTCGGTTTGAACGAGCAGTACTTC
-	TRBV11-1	TRBJ1-1	-	CASSLTTAWEAEAFF	TGTGCCAGCAGCCTAACGACGGCCTGGGAGGCTGAAGCTTTCTTT
-	TRBV29-1	TRBJ1-1	TRBD1	CSAGEGANTEAFF	TGCAGCGCCGGTGAGGGGGCGAACACTGAAGCTTTCTTT
-	TRBV30	TRBJ1-2	-	CAWSVKSQGGVNYGYTF	TGTGCCTGGAGTGTAAAATCCCAGGGAGGTGTGAACTATGGCTACACCTTC
once	TRBV19	TRBJ1-2	-	CASSTHSTGMGGYTF	TGTGCCAGTAGCACTCATTCTACAGGGATGGGTGGCTACACCTTC
-	TRBV4-1	TRBJ2-6	-	CASSQVARSGANVLTF	TGCGCCAGCAGCCAAGTCGCCAGATCTGGGGCCAACGTCCTGACTTTC
-	TRBV24-1	TRBJ2-1	-	CATSDGLNNEQFF	TGTGCCACCAGTGATGGGCTGAACAATGAGCAGTTCTTC
-	TRBV15	TRBJ1-5	-	CATSRVPPGDQPQHF	TGTGCCACCAGCAGAGTTCCCCCAGGGGATCAGCCCCAGCATTTT
-	TRBV5-6	TRBJ2-7	TRBD1	CASRGTDSSYEQYF	TGTGCCAGCAGGGGGACAGATAGCTCCTACGAGCAGTACTTC
-	TRBV5-1	TRBJ1-4	TRBD1	CASSLKSGQGRINEKLFF	TGCGCCAGCAGCTTGAAGTCAGGACAGGGGAGGATTAATGAAAAACTGTTTTTT
-	TRBV11-3	TRBJ2-1	TRBD2	CASSLSSGEYNEQFF	TGTGCCAGCAGCTTATCCAGCGGGGAATACAATGAGCAGTTCTTC
few	TRBV7-2	TRBJ2-2	-	CASGANTGELFF	TGTGCCAGCGGAGCGAACACCGGGGAGCTGTTTTTT
-	TRBV10-2	TRBJ2-7	-	CASSSDIYEQYF	TGCGCCAGCAGTTCGGACATCTACGAGCAGTACTTC
once	TRBV30	TRBJ1-5	-	CAWSVLQGNQPQHF	TGTGCCTGGAGTGTATTGCAGGGGAACCAGCCCCAGCATTTT
few	TRBV5-1	TRBJ1-1	-	CASSLQDGSTEAFF	TGCGCCAGCAGCTTGCAGGACGGGAGCACTGAAGCTTTCTTT
few	TRBV7-2	TRBJ1-1	-	CASSLALDTEAFF	TGTGCCAGCAGCTTAGCCTTAGACACTGAAGCTTTCTTT
-	TRBV1	TRBJ2-5	-	CTSSQEAVLAGGLYQETQYF	TGCACCAGCAGCCAAGAAGCTGTACTAGCGGGGGGTCTGTACCAAGAGACCCAGTACTTC
-	TRBV4-1	TRBJ1-4	TRBD1	CASSQAPGTGGEKLFF	TGCGCCAGCAGCCAAGCGCCCGGGACAGGGGGCGAAAAACTGTTTTTT
-	TRBV19	TRBJ1-2	-	CASSVRSITGTPNYGYTF	TGTGCCAGTAGTGTCCGATCAATTACCGGGACACCAAACTATGGCTACACCTTC
-	TRBV2	TRBJ2-1	TRBD2	CASRFSGFSGGAYNEQFF	TGTGCCAGCAGATTTAGCGGATTTAGCGGGGGGGCCTACAATGAGCAGTTCTTC
-	TRBV18	TRBJ1-1	-	CASSPQGGGTEAFF	TGTGCCAGCTCCCCACAGGGTGGAGGGACTGAAGCTTTCTTT
-	TRBV27	TRBJ1-6	TRBD1	CASSFSGTGSSPLHF	TGTGCCAGCAGTTTTTCCGGGACAGGGAGTTCACCCCTCCACTTT
once	TRBV9	TRBJ1-1	-	CASSADRLNTEAFF	TGTGCCAGCAGCGCCGACAGGTTGAACACTGAAGCTTTCTTT
-	TRBV9	TRBJ2-5	TRBD2	CASSALGGGETQYF	TGTGCCAGCAGCGCCCTTGGGGGGGGAGAGACCCAGTACTTC
-	TRBV7-9	TRBJ1-4	-	CASSLGGEANEKLFF	TGTGCCAGCAGCTTAGGGGGGGAAGCTAATGAAAAACTGTTTTTT
many	TRBV5-1	TRBJ1-2	-	CASSLETPNYGYTF	TGCGCCAGCAGCTTGGAGACACCTAACTATGGCTACACCTTC